This T cell receptor (beta chain) was sequenced for a study of T cell responses to AZD1222 COVID-19 vaccine. The CDR3 totals 19 residues. Profiled with immunoSEQ multiplex PCR; TCRdb holds only in-frame clones, not every one. The sample contains around 120,000 clones, about 93% of which appear only once. Sequencing used peripheral blood, obtained 28 days after the second AZD1222 dose. The chain employs TRBV12-1 and TRBJ1-5. TRBV12-1 is annotated as a pseudogene. This clonotype was sampled from an adult who received the AZD1222 COVID-19 vaccine. This CDR3 is CASSSTATRRIEGNQPQHF. The CDR3 DNA follows: TGTGCCAGCAGCTCGACCGCCACAAGGAGGATTGAGGGCAATCAGCCCCAGCATTTT.